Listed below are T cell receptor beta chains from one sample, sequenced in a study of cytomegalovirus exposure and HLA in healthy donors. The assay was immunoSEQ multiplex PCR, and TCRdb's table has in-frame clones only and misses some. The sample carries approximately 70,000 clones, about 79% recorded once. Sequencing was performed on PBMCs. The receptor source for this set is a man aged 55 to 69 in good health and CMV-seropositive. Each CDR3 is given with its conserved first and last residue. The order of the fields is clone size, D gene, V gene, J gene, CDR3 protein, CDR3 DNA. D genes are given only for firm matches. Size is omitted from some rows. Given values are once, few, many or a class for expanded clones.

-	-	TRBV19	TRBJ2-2	CASSIQGSRNTGELFF	TGTGCCAGTAGTATACAGGGTAGTAGGAACACCGGGGAGCTGTTTTTT
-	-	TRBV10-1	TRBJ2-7	CASSEQGSSYEQYF	TGCGCCAGCAGTGAGCAGGGAAGCTCCTACGAGCAGTACTTC
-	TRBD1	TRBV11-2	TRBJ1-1	CASSSIPGTGGIGTEAFF	TGTGCCAGCAGCTCGATCCCTGGGACAGGGGGCATTGGCACTGAAGCTTTCTTT
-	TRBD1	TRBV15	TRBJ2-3	CATSRLPGQGTDTQYF	TGTGCCACCAGCAGACTACCGGGACAGGGGACAGATACGCAGTATTTT
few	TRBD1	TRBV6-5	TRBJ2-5	CASSYYRGDKETQYF	TGTGCCAGCAGTTACTACAGGGGGGACAAAGAGACCCAGTACTTC
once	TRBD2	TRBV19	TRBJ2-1	CASRYAGGYNEQFF	TGTGCCAGTAGATACGCGGGGGGGTACAATGAGCAGTTCTTC
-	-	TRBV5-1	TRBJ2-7	CASSFFKQKAAYEQYF	TGCGCCAGCAGCTTTTTCAAGCAGAAGGCGGCATACGAGCAGTACTTC
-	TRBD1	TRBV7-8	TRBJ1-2	CASSANRQGSLGGYGYTF	TGTGCCAGCAGCGCGAATCGACAGGGAAGCCTCGGTGGTTATGGCTACACCTTC
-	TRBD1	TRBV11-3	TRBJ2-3	CASSPGQGRSTDTQYF	TGTGCCAGCAGCCCCGGACAGGGAAGGAGCACAGATACGCAGTATTTT
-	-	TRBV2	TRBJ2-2	CASGPRTSTGELFF	TGTGCCAGCGGACCAAGGACATCCACCGGGGAGCTGTTTTTT
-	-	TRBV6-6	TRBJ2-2	CASSYSDTQGGELFF	TGTGCCAGCAGTTACTCGGACACCCAAGGCGGGGAGCTGTTTTTT
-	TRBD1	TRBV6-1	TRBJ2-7	CASRGDSYEQYF	TGTGCCAGCAGGGGGGACAGCTACGAGCAGTACTTC
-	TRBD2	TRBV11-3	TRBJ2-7	CASSRTDGREGKVYEQYF	TGTGCCAGCAGCCGAACAGACGGACGGGAGGGTAAGGTCTACGAGCAGTACTTC
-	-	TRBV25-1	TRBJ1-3	CASSEPGAGGNTIYF	TGTGCCAGCAGTGAACCAGGGGCAGGTGGAAACACCATATATTTT
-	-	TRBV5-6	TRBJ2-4	CASSSSRGALRENIQYF	TGTGCCAGCAGCTCTTCCAGGGGGGCGTTGCGGGAAAACATTCAGTACTTC
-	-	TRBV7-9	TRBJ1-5	CASSIDSHSNQPQHF	TGTGCCAGCAGCATTGACAGTCATAGCAATCAGCCCCAGCATTTT
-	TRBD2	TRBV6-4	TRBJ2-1	CASSDSGTSDYNEQFF	TGTGCCAGCAGTGACTCAGGAACTAGCGACTACAATGAGCAGTTCTTC
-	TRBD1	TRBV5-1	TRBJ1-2	CASSLVSAWARRDRDSGYTF	TGCGCCAGCAGCTTGGTATCGGCTTGGGCGCGCCGGGACAGGGACAGTGGCTACACCTTC
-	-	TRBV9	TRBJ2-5	CASSVAVARSQETQYF	TGTGCCAGCAGCGTAGCCGTGGCCAGATCCCAAGAGACCCAGTACTTC
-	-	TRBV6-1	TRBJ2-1	CASSETRGAYNEQFF	TGTGCCAGCAGTGAAACGCGGGGTGCCTACAATGAGCAGTTCTTC
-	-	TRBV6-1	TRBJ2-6	CASSEAGGRGSSGANVLTF	TGTGCCAGCAGTGAAGCGGGGGGACGGGGATCCTCTGGGGCCAACGTCCTGACTTTC
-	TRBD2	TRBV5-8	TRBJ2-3	CASSGGAGSSTDTQYF	TGTGCCAGCAGCGGAGGAGCGGGGTCTAGCACAGATACGCAGTATTTT
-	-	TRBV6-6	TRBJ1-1	CASSYSAGYPEAFF	TGTGCCAGCAGTTACTCGGCAGGGTATCCTGAAGCTTTCTTT
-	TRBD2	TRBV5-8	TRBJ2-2	CASSLRLATNTGELFF	TGTGCCAGCAGCTTAAGACTAGCCACGAACACCGGGGAGCTGTTTTTT
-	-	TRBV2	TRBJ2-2	CASSTNTGELFF	TGTGCCAGCAGCACTAATACCGGGGAGCTGTTTTTT
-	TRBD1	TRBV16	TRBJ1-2	CASSQRQGYGYTF	TGTGCCAGCAGCCAAAGACAGGGCTATGGCTACACCTTC
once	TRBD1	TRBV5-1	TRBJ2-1	CASSPGQQGGEQFF	TGCGCCAGCAGCCCGGGACAGCAAGGGGGTGAGCAGTTCTTC
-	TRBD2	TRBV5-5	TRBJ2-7	CASSDETMGLAGALNEQYF	TGTGCCAGCAGCGACGAAACGATGGGACTAGCGGGAGCCCTCAACGAGCAGTACTTC